This TCR beta chain derives from a study of CD8 T cells in Susac syndrome (dated by TCRdb to between 2019 and 2020). Regarding the research as a whole: Repertoire sequencing was used to test whether CD8+ T cell activation and differentiation in Susac syndrome was antigen driven. The research as a whole found: The number of individuals in the TCR sequencing and HLA analysis was acknowledged as relatively small.

Remarks on this clonotype: Its antigen remains unidentified. Base qualities are not at hand, and no much larger clone is one base apart.

RNA was extracted with the RNeasy kit and about 0.5 to 1 ug was reverse transcribed using random hexamers. The immunoSEQ multiplex PCR assay, which covers 54 Vbeta and 13 Jbeta segments, was used to amplify TCR beta CDR3 regions. To correct PCR amplification bias, a synthetic template baseline was used for both primer optimization and computational correction. In the source study's methods: Reads were annotated to V, D and J genes per IMGT and analyzed with immunoSEQ Analyzer, keeping only productive sequences. Clonality was computed as one minus Shannon entropy normalized by log2 of the number of productive unique sequences. For each patient and control, public and private clones were evaluated within the 100 most prevalent clones. Clones were defined as Susac-specific if absent from the healthy and MS cohorts, from 900 to 1,200 published viral clones and from other ImmuneACCESS disease sequences. TCRdb redid the processing of the public reads, applying fastp at Q25 and MiXCR, and retained in-frame beta chains. Every entry covers one CDR3 protein and lists the most common genes and DNA from its rows. The V and J calls here are based on TCRdb, not the publication. This sample has under 250,000 distinct CDR3 sequences in its table, and over 85% of those were observed once. Together, the top ten hold about 0.07% of the sample.

CDR3 length: 14 amino acids, cysteine to phenylalanine. The only DNA kept is the CDR3, 42 bases in frame from the first base. CDR1 and CDR2, per the germline V gene (reference sequence), are SEHNR and FQNEAQ. Peripheral blood CD8+ and CD4+ T cells from healthy donors, Susac syndrome patients and multiple sclerosis patients were profiled using high-throughput TCR beta sequencing. The multiple sclerosis controls were treatment-naive patients whose relapsing-remitting disease, either stable or active, fulfilled the revised McDonald criteria. Bulk CD8+ and CD4+ T cells were purified by magnetic negative isolation, whereas CD8+ TEMRA cells were enriched by FACS. Blood was drawn into EDTA tubes, processed within 24 hours, and PBMCs were isolated by density gradient centrifugation. PBMCs intended for TCR sequencing were cryopreserved in liquid nitrogen and thawed later in a water bath at 37 degrees C. The sorted or isolated CD4+, CD8+ and CD8+ TEMRA cells reached a purity of at least 90%.

In this chain, TRBV7-9 is recombined with TRBJ2-3; the D gene is possibly TRBD2, with 6 bases matching. This TCR derives from a human donor with multiple sclerosis. Sequencing used CD4+ T cells from PBMCs. Here the CDR3 is given as CSAGIGGSTDTQYF. The nucleotides are TGTTCTGCGGGGATTGGCGGAAGCACAGATACGCAGTATTTT.